This T cell receptor beta chain was obtained from a study of T cell repertoires in cytomegalovirus infection. Study at large: Signatures in public TCR beta sequences pointed to both CMV infection and matching HLA type.

Looked up from germline, CDR1 is DFQATT and CDR2 is SNEGSKA (reference sequence). The CDR3 totals 13 residues. Between the trimmed V and J ends, which lost 6 bases and 7 bases, there was a span of 16 bases. A note on this clonotype: What it binds is not known.

Whole-study findings and limits: CMV-specific HLA-C-restricted TCR beta clonotypes dominated the ex vivo response. CMV carriers with the relevant HLA were identified by cumulative public TCR beta family frequency.

One entry per CDR3 protein, called by TCRdb with MiXCR from the reads. The sample lists about 310,000 distinct CDR3 sequences, around 9.6% occurring once. The chain uses TRBV20-1 and TRBJ2-1, with D hard to call. This clonotype was obtained from a human donor in good health (CMV status not recorded). Some clones in this sample may be carry-over from other donors' samples. The specimen sequenced was PBMCs. The CDR3, as DNA: TGCAGTGCCCCCGACCCTCCGAGGAATGAGCAGTTCTTC. Protein product: CSAPDPPRNEQFF.